Listed here are 8 T cell receptor beta chains from one sample, sequenced in a study of beta chain features in type 1 diabetes (dated by TCRdb to 2017 to 2018). Study-wide findings and limitations: In all four CD4+ subsets, TCRB CDR3 length was moderately but significantly shorter in type 1 diabetes patients.

What these receptors recognize is not known. Preparation of the library involved the immunoSEQ multiplex PCR assay. All of the isolated RNA was reverse transcribed with the High Capacity cDNA Reverse Transcription Kit, so expressed TCRB transcripts were sequenced. Sourced from immuneACCESS, this table was stored by TCRdb with only in-frame sequences that have V and J called. A share of the clones is absent; for the studies checked, an unresolved V gene accounts for under half, and the remainder has no known explanation. Present in this sample are around 97,000 clones, 25% to 35% of which were seen just once. The leading ten clones occupy 0.53% of the sample. Sequenced: central memory CD4+ T cells from blood. Receptors were obtained from a woman between 18 and 29 years old with type 1 diabetes.

The gene calls are TRBV28 and TRBJ1-2; D call uncertain. CDR3 length: 13 residues. V was cut by 2 bases and J by 4 bases, with 8 bases left in between. Germline values: CDR1 MDHEN, CDR2 SYDVKM. The CDR3 sequence is CASSLTATYGYTF. The CDR3 DNA reads as TGTGCCAGCAGTTTAACTGCAACCTATGGCTACACCTTC.

This clone was seen a few times. The chain has TRBV2 and TRBJ2-7; 11 bases are a match to TRBD2. The germline gives CDR1 SNHLY, CDR2 FYNNEI. CDR3 length: 13 amino acids. The V and J ends lost 5 bases and 4 bases, in that order; junction bases with no gene match: 1. In nucleotides, the CDR3 is TGTGCCAGCAGTACTAGCGGGAGATACGAGCAGTACGTC. It translates to CASSTSGRYEQYV.

This clone was seen more than once but under ten times. The rearrangement links TRBV19 to TRBJ2-3, with TRBD1 matching 8 bases. The CDR3 runs to 15 residues. Germline V gene data show CDR1 as LNHDA and CDR2 as SQIVND (reference sequence). Trimming took 5 bases from V and 1 from J; bases not matched to a gene: 5. CDR3 loop: CASSGRTGRTDTQYF. In DNA form, the CDR3 reads TGTGCCAGTAGTGGTAGGACAGGGCGCACAGATACGCAGTATTTT.

The rearrangement links TRBV19 to TRBJ1-5, with D unclear. The CDR3 covers 12 residues. CDR1 and CDR2 from the germline V gene are LNHDA and SQIVND (reference sequence). Trimming took 8 bases from V and 7 from J, leaving 12 bases between them. The CDR3 DNA is TGTGCCAGTTCGGGGTTAACACAGCCCCAGCATTTT. Its protein product is CASSGLTQPQHF.

This chain connects TRBV7-2 to TRBJ2-4, with D possibly matching TRBD2 (8 bases). The CDR3 contains 17 residues. The V gene's germline CDR1 is SGHTA and CDR2 FQGNSA. V lost 2 bases and J lost 0, with 14 bases in between. The CDR3 bases are TGTGCCAGCAGCTTACGGGAGGGGGCGCAAGCCAAAAACATTCAGTACTTC. This encodes CASSLREGAQAKNIQYF.

The chain recombines TRBV7-9 with TRBJ2-1; 8 bases match TRBD1. The CDR3 runs to 15 residues. Germline V gives CDR1 SEHNR, CDR2 FQNEAQ (reference sequence). V lost 5 bases, J lost 5 bases, and 8 bases stayed unmatched. CDR3 in DNA: TGTGCCAGCAGCCCCAGGACAGGGTGGGACAATGAGCAGTTCTTC. Translated, it gives CASSPRTGWDNEQFF. The full variable domain, its missing parts supplied by reference TRBV7-9 and TRBJ2-1, is DTGVSQNPRHKITKRGQNVTFRCDPISEHNRLYWYRQTLGQGPEFLTYFQNEAQLEKSRLLSDRFSAERPKGSFSTLEIQRTEQGDSAMYLCASSPRTGWDNEQFFGPGTRLTVL.

The chain combines TRBV5-1 with TRBJ2-1; TRBD2 matches at 7 bases. The V gene's germline CDR1 is SGHRS and CDR2 YFSETQ. V shed 4 bases and J 10 bases; nucleotides not matched to a gene: 11. The CDR3 sequence is 14 residues long. CDR3 residues: CASSEGGRVVEQFF. In DNA form, the CDR3 reads TGCGCCAGCAGCGAGGGAGGGCGGGTCGTCGAGCAGTTCTTC. Together with reference TRBV5-1 and TRBJ2-1, the CDR3 gives the full variable domain: KAGVTQTPRYLIKTRGQQVTLSCSPISGHRSVSWYQQTPGQGLQFLFEYFSETQRNKGNFPGRFSGRQFSNSRSEMNVSTLELGDSALYLCASSEGGRVVEQFFGPGTRLTVL.

The rearrangement links TRBV19 to TRBJ2-2; 9 nucleotides agree with TRBD1. Germline CDR1 reads LNHDA; CDR2 reads SQIVND (reference sequence). The CDR3 has 16 amino acids. With V trimmed by 5 bases and J by 7 bases, 11 bases remained unmatched. CDR3 amino acids: CASSDAGQGQVGELFF. In DNA form, the CDR3 reads TGTGCCAGTAGTGATGCGGGACAGGGTCAAGTCGGGGAGCTGTTTTTT.